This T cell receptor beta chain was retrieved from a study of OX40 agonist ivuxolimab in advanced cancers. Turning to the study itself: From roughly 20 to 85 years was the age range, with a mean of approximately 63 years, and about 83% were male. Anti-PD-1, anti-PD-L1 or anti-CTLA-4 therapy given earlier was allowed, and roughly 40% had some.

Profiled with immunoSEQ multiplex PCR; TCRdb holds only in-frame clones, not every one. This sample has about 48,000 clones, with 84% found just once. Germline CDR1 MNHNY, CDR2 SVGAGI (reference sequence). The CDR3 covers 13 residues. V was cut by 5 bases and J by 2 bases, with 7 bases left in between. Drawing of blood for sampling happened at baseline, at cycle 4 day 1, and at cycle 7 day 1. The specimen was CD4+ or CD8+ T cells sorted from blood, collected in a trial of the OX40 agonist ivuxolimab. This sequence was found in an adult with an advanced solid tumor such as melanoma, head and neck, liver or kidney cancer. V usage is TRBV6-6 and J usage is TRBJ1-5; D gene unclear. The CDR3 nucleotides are TGTGCCAGCAGTCAGGATGGCAATCAGCCCCAGCATTTT. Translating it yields CASSQDGNQPQHF.